The 25 T cell receptor beta chains below come from one sample, sequenced in a study of blood T cell repertoires in COVID-19. Using immunoSEQ multiplex PCR, the repertoire was profiled, and TCRdb retains in-frame clones only, with some absent. The table has about 200,000 clones, around 86% seen once; the top ten hold under 8.5%. The sequenced material came from peripheral blood. Source of these receptors: a woman at least 80 years old with COVID-19, enrolled during active disease.

This rearrangement joins TRBV5-1 to TRBJ1-1; possible D gene TRBD1, 5 bases. V was pared by 1 base and J by 1 base, with 11 bases between. From germline, CDR1 is SGHRS and CDR2 YFSETQ. The CDR3 has 15 residues. CDR3 DNA: TGCGCCAGCAGCTTGTGGGGCATCTCGAACACTGAAGCTTTCTTT. Its protein product is CASSLWGISNTEAFF. The full variable domain, its missing parts supplied by reference TRBV5-1 and TRBJ1-1, is KAGVTQTPRYLIKTRGQQVTLSCSPISGHRSVSWYQQTPGQGLQFLFEYFSETQRNKGNFPGRFSGRQFSNSRSEMNVSTLELGDSALYLCASSLWGISNTEAFFGQGTRLTVV.

The chain joins TRBV5-8 to TRBJ1-2; D is undetermined. The V end was cut by 0 bases, the J end by 8 bases, with 17 bases between. CDR1 SGHTS and CDR2 YDEGEE come from the germline V gene. The CDR3 loop spans 15 amino acids. The CDR3 DNA reads TGTGCCAGCAGCTTGGGGGGATACATGGGAGGAGGCTACACCTTC. Protein sequence: CASSLGGYMGGGYTF.

This clone turned up a few times. The chain has TRBV4-3 and TRBJ2-5; D ambiguous. V was pared by 2 bases and J by 5 bases, with 9 bases between. This CDR3 comprises 13 residues. Germline V gene lookup returns CDR1 LGHNA and CDR2 YSLEER. The CDR3 DNA sequence: TGCGCCAGCAGCCAAAGTTTCGGGGAGACCCAGTACTTC. Its protein is CASSQSFGETQYF.

V is TRBV4-2 and J is TRBJ1-4; the D is unclear. Trimming took 1 base from V and 0 from J, leaving 9 bases between them. Germline V gene data show CDR1 as LGHNA and CDR2 as YNFKEQ. The CDR3 contains 16 residues. CDR3 DNA sequence: TGTGCCAGCAGCCAAGCCCGCGAGGCAACTAATGAAAAACTGTTTTTT. Residues: CASSQAREATNEKLFF.

This clone was counted once. The V and J genes are TRBV7-2 and TRBJ2-3; TRBD2 agrees at 7 bases. The CDR3 has 18 residues. Germline loops: CDR1 SGHTA, CDR2 FQGNSA. V lost 5 bases and J lost 1; bases outside the gene matches: 15. The CDR3 DNA is TGTGCCAGCAGCCCCCGTCGGACTAGAGGGGTAGGCACAGATACGCAGTATTTT. This sequence encodes CASSPRRTRGVGTDTQYF. Supplemented by reference TRBV7-2 and TRBJ2-3, the full variable domain reads GAGVSQSPSNKVTEKGKDVELRCDPISGHTALYWYRQSLGQGLEFLIYFQGNSAPDKSGLPSDRFSAERTGGSVSTLTIQRTQQEDSAVYLCASSPRRTRGVGTDTQYFGPGTRLTVL.

The chain joins TRBV2 to TRBJ1-2; D gene uncertain. Trimming stripped 2 bases from V and 4 bases from J, with 8 bases between. The CDR3 is 13 amino acids. CDR1 is SNHLY and CDR2 is FYNNEI in the germline V gene. For the CDR3, the DNA is TGTGCCAGCAGTGAATCGGGGTTCTATGGCTACACCTTC. Amino acid sequence: CASSESGFYGYTF.

The chain carries TRBV7-2 and TRBJ1-1; TRBD1 matches 7 bases. This CDR3 has 15 residues. V shed 1 base and J 13 bases; nucleotides not matched to a gene: 15. Germline CDR1 and CDR2: SGHTA and FQGNSA. The CDR3 DNA follows: TGTGCCAGCAGCTTAGGGGTAGGGTCAGGACAGGTCGTTTTCTTT. It is translated as CASSLGVGSGQVVFF.

The J gene is TRBJ1-5, the V gene TRBV4-1, with a weak D call TRBD1 (5 bases). The germline V and J ends were trimmed by 6 bases and 4 bases, with 16 bases remaining between them. The CDR3 runs 15 residues. CDR1 and CDR2 from the germline V gene are MGHRA and YSYEKL. The CDR3 DNA sequence: TGCGCCAGCAGATCAACAGGATCAAAGAATCAGCCCCAGCATTTT. It translates to CASRSTGSKNQPQHF.

The chain carries TRBV4-2 and TRBJ1-5; TRBD1 might be the D (6 bases). V dropped 0 bases and J dropped 11 bases, with 14 bases sitting between them. Germline lookup yields CDR1 LGHNA and CDR2 YNFKEQ. This CDR3 has 14 amino acids. The CDR3 loop reads CASSQETQQGTQHF. CDR3 DNA: TGTGCCAGCAGCCAAGAGACCCAACAGGGTACCCAGCATTTT.

The V call is TRBV12-3 or TRBV12-4, the J call TRBJ2-2; perhaps TRBD2 as D (6 bases). V shed 8 bases and J shed 5 bases, with 12 bases lying between them. The CDR3 totals 13 residues. CDR3 sequence (DNA): TGTGCCAGCCTAGAAGGGAGGACCGGGGAGCTGTTTTTT. Translated: CASLEGRTGELFF.

This chain uses TRBV5-4 with TRBJ2-5, with 7 nucleotides matching TRBD1. CDR3 length: 13 residues. Germline V gene sequence: CDR1 SGHNT, CDR2 YYREEE (reference sequence). V was pared by 4 bases and J by 0 bases, with 0 bases of the junction left unmatched. The CDR3 loop reads CASSTGDQETQYF. For the CDR3, the DNA is TGTGCCAGCAGCACAGGGGACCAAGAGACCCAGTACTTC.

This clone has just one count. This rearrangement joins TRBV12-3 or TRBV12-4 to TRBJ1-2; D is ambiguous. The CDR3 has 11 amino acids. V was clipped by 4 bases and J by 6 bases, with 6 bases between them. The CDR3 spells CASSSLDGYTF. The CDR3 DNA reads as TGTGCCAGCAGTTCGTTAGATGGCTACACCTTC.

The chain combines TRBV3-1 (or the pseudogene TRBV3-2) with TRBJ2-7; 7 bases fit TRBD2. V lost 4 bases and J lost 6; bases outside the gene matches: 3. CDR3 length equals 12 residues. Germline lookup yields CDR1 LGHDT and CDR2 YNNKEL (reference sequence). The CDR3 region is CASSLGLGEQYF. The CDR3 DNA follows: TGTGCCAGCAGCCTCGGACTAGGCGAGCAGTACTTC.

CDR3 coding DNA: TGTGCCAGCAGGGAATCGGGAAGCTCCACCGGGGAGCTGTTTTTT. Protein product: CASRESGSSTGELFF. V is TRBV28 and J is TRBJ2-2, with D possibly matching TRBD2 (5 bases). The CDR3 is made up of 15 amino acids. Trimming took 6 bases from V and 4 from J, leaving 15 bases between them. CDR1 is MDHEN and CDR2 is SYDVKM in the germline V gene. The complete variable domain, with remaining parts taken from reference TRBV28 and TRBJ2-2, reads DVKVTQSSRYLVKRTGEKVFLECVQDMDHENMFWYRQDPGLGLRLIYFSYDVKMKEKGDIPEGYSVSREKKERFSLILESASTNQTSMYLCASRESGSSTGELFFGEGSRLTVL.

The chain recombines TRBV6-2 or TRBV6-3 with TRBJ2-2, with TRBD2 matching over 10 bases. This CDR3 has 16 amino acids. V shed 6 bases and J 2 bases; nucleotides not matched to a gene: 6. Germline-derived CDR1 and CDR2 are MNHEY and SVGEGT. Here the CDR3 reads CASRPSGSLNTGELFF. CDR3 coding DNA: TGTGCCAGCAGACCTAGCGGGAGTCTTAACACCGGGGAGCTGTTTTTT.

This clone has just a few counts. V usage is TRBV7-3 and J usage is TRBJ2-5; no definite D call. Germline V gene sequence: CDR1 SGHTA, CDR2 FQGTGA. V was cut by 5 bases and J by 4 bases, with 14 bases left in between. The CDR3 loop spans 14 amino acids. The CDR3 DNA reads as TGTGCCAGCAGCCCCGCGCCTAGGTTAGAGACCCAGTACTTC. As protein: CASSPAPRLETQYF.

The V call is TRBV7-2, the J call TRBJ2-1, with 7 bases matching TRBD2. Germline V gene data show CDR1 as SGHTA and CDR2 as FQGNSA. J gave up 4 bases and V 5 bases, and 8 bases lay outside the gene matches. This CDR3 comprises 15 residues. The CDR3 DNA reads as TGTGCCAGCAGCCCCTCGATGGGGGGGTACAATGAGCAGTTCTTC. This gives the protein CASSPSMGGYNEQFF.

The V gene is TRBV2, the J gene TRBJ2-1; 8 bases agree with TRBD2. V lost 6 bases, J lost 3 bases, and 10 bases stayed unmatched. There are 16 residues in the CDR3. Germline loops: CDR1 SNHLY, CDR2 FYNNEI. This CDR3 is CASSPLPAGDYNEQFF. The CDR3, as DNA: TGTGCCAGCAGCCCCCTTCCAGCGGGAGACTACAATGAGCAGTTCTTC. Combining the CDR3 with reference TRBV2 and TRBJ2-1 gives the whole variable domain EPEVTQTPSHQVTQMGQEVILRCVPISNHLYFYWYRQILGQKVEFLVSFYNNEISEKSEIFDDQFSVERPDGSNFTLKIRSTKLEDSAMYFCASSPLPAGDYNEQFFGPGTRLTVL.

J is TRBJ1-1 and V is TRBV11-2, with D possibly TRBD1 on 6 matching bases. The V and J ends lost 3 bases and 1 base respectively, with 12 bases between them. There are 15 residues in the CDR3. Germline-derived CDR1 and CDR2 are SGHAT and FQNNGV. The CDR3 region is CASSLRGQRNTEAFF. CDR3 bases: TGTGCCAGCAGCTTGCGGGGGCAGAGGAACACTGAAGCTTTCTTT.

The chain joins TRBV20-1 to TRBJ1-2; tentatively, D is TRBD1 (5 bases). Trimming left V 6 bases short and J 7 bases short, with 12 bases between. CDR1 and CDR2 from the germline V gene are DFQATT and SNEGSKA (reference sequence). The CDR3 runs to 11 residues. The CDR3 loop is CSAPTAIGYTF. The CDR3 region has the DNA TGCAGTGCCCCGACAGCTATTGGCTACACCTTC.

The chain recombines TRBV7-3 with TRBJ2-1; TRBD2 agrees at 7 bases. Looked up from germline, CDR1 is SGHTA and CDR2 is FQGTGA. Losses at the gene ends were 3 bases for V and 7 bases for J; bases not matched to a gene: 9. This CDR3 spans 15 amino acids. CDR3 residues: CASSFSAGEWNEQFF. CDR3 nucleotide sequence: TGTGCCAGCAGCTTCTCGGCGGGAGAGTGGAATGAGCAGTTCTTC.

J is TRBJ2-1 and V is TRBV4-2; possible D gene TRBD2, 6 bases. The length of the CDR3 is 15 residues. CDR1 and CDR2 (germline): LGHNA, YNFKEQ. V gave up 4 bases and J gave up 8 bases, with 18 bases separating them. The CDR3: CASSLQGWTNDEQFF. The CDR3 nucleotides read TGTGCCAGCAGCCTCCAAGGTTGGACTAACGATGAGCAGTTCTTC.

The chain recombines TRBV6-5 with TRBJ2-1; 11 bases are shared with TRBD2. The CDR3 has 16 residues. Unmatched junction bases numbered 9, after V lost 4 bases and J lost 7 bases. Germline CDR1 and CDR2: MNHEY and SVGAGI. CDR3: CASSSVTSGVWNEQFF. In DNA, the CDR3 is TGTGCCAGCAGTTCAGTGACTAGCGGGGTATGGAATGAGCAGTTCTTC.

The gene calls are TRBV24-1 and TRBJ2-1; 7 bases align to TRBD2. This CDR3 is 12 amino acids long. Germline trimming cut 4 bases from V and 13 bases from J; bases unmatched to any gene: 6. Looked up from germline, CDR1 is KGHDR and CDR2 is SFDVKD. The CDR3 DNA follows: TGTGCCACCAGTGAAGGACTAGTGGGTCAGTTCTTC. Translation gives CATSEGLVGQFF.

The V call is TRBV10-2, the J call TRBJ2-7; the D is unclear. The CDR3 covers 13 residues. CDR1 WSHSY and CDR2 SAAADI come from the germline V gene. V lost 6 bases, J lost 0 bases, and 9 bases lay in between. This chain's CDR3 is CASRVTYSYEQYF. Written as DNA, the CDR3 is TGCGCCAGCAGGGTGACATACTCCTACGAGCAGTACTTC.